Following are 21 T cell receptor beta chains from one sample sequenced in a study of blood T cell repertoires in COVID-19 (dated by TCRdb to about 2020). The library was obtained by the immunoSEQ multiplex PCR assay. TCRdb holds this immuneACCESS table with in-frame rearrangements only. Some clones are missing; in checked studies, unresolved V genes explain under half, and the rest has no known cause. Within this sample are about 200,000 clones, with almost 90% of them counted one time only. Jointly, the top ten make up roughly 0.6% of the sample. The sequenced material came from peripheral blood. These TCRs come from a man between 50 and 59 years old with acute or convalescent COVID-19.

The V and J genes are TRBV7-9 and TRBJ2-2, with 10 bases fitting TRBD1. This CDR3 spans 19 amino acids. Germline-derived CDR1 and CDR2 are SEHNR and FQNEAQ (reference sequence). J gave up 3 bases and V 1 base, and 11 bases lay outside the gene matches. CDR3: CASSLGGTGTGDHTGELFF. DNA for the CDR3: TGTGCCAGCAGCTTAGGGGGAACCGGGACAGGGGATCACACCGGGGAGCTGTTTTTT.

The chain couples TRBV20-1 to TRBJ1-2, with 7 bases that match TRBD1. CDR1 and CDR2 (germline): DFQATT, SNEGSKA (reference sequence). The CDR3 totals 14 residues. After removal of 3 bases from V and 4 bases from J, the junction contained 8 bases not matched to a gene. CDR3 sequence reads: CSASGGTAFYGYTF. In DNA, the CDR3 is TGCAGTGCTAGTGGGGGGACAGCTTTCTATGGCTACACCTTC.

The chain has TRBV7-2 and TRBJ1-5, with a possible D match to TRBD1 (6 bases). The CDR3 length is 15 residues. Germline CDR1 reads SGHTA; CDR2 reads FQGNSA. V was cut by 5 bases and J by 3 bases, with 14 bases left in between. CDR3 region: CASSQLTGTNQPQHF. Here the CDR3 DNA reads TGTGCCAGCAGCCAACTAACAGGGACCAATCAGCCCCAGCATTTT.

This chain joins TRBV18 and TRBJ2-1, with 16 bases fitting TRBD2. CDR3 length: 17 amino acids. V lost 6 bases and J lost 7; bases outside the gene matches: 9. Germline CDR1 KGHSH, CDR2 LQKENI. The CDR3 sequence: CASSQPGLAGGKNEQFF. The CDR3 coding sequence is TGTGCCAGCTCCCAACCGGGACTAGCGGGAGGGAAGAATGAGCAGTTCTTC.

The V gene is TRBV4-3, the J gene TRBJ2-5; 7 positions match TRBD1. Germline CDR1 LGHNA, CDR2 YSLEER. The V segment lost 2 bases and the J segment 4 bases; nucleotides outside the gene matches: 4. The CDR3 extends over 14 amino acids. As DNA, the CDR3 is TGCGCCAGCAGCCAAAACAGGGGTGGAGAGACCCAGTACTTC. Amino acids: CASSQNRGGETQYF.

Here the CDR3 reads CASSYSEETQYF. CDR3 nucleotide sequence: TGTGCCAGCTCATATAGCGAGGAGACCCAGTACTTC. The rearrangement joins TRBV18 to TRBJ2-5; the D gene is possibly TRBD2 (5 bases). The CDR3 has 12 amino acids. Looked up from germline, CDR1 is KGHSH and CDR2 is LQKENI. Trimming left V 5 bases short and J 5 bases short, with 9 bases between.

The V call is TRBV6-5, the J call TRBJ1-2, with a weak D call TRBD1 (5 bases). This CDR3 is built from 14 residues. Germline V gives CDR1 MNHEY, CDR2 SVGAGI. Between the trimmed V and J ends, which lost 8 bases and 0 bases, there was a span of 13 bases. CDR3 coding DNA: TGTGCCAGCGGACGGATAGGGGCTAACTATGGCTACACCTTC. Amino acid sequence: CASGRIGANYGYTF.

This clone was seen a single time. This chain uses TRBV5-1 with TRBJ1-5, with D tentatively TRBD1 (6 bases). Germline V CDR1 and CDR2: SGHRS, YFSETQ. The V and J ends lost 4 bases and 5 bases respectively, with 13 bases between them. This CDR3 region has 14 residues. CDR3 loop: CASSKTGSDQPQHF. CDR3 in DNA: TGCGCCAGCAGCAAAACAGGGTCGGATCAGCCCCAGCATTTT.

The chain combines TRBV19 with TRBJ1-6; tentatively, D is TRBD1 (5 bases). V lost 3 bases to trimming and J lost 6 bases, with 9 bases between them. This CDR3 region has 14 residues. CDR1 is LNHDA, CDR2 SQIVND, per germline (reference sequence). The CDR3 region is CASSIGQTNSPLHF. CDR3 coding DNA: TGTGCCAGTAGTATCGGACAAACTAATTCACCCCTCCACTTT.

This CDR3 reads CASSYEGSGGYTF. In DNA, the CDR3 is TGTGCCAGCAGTTACGAGGGATCCGGCGGCTACACCTTC. This chain uses TRBV6-6 with TRBJ1-2; D unclear. Germline V CDR1 and CDR2: MNHNY, SVGAGI (reference sequence). Trimming shortened V by 2 bases and J by 8 bases, and 12 bases separated the two germline ends. This CDR3 contains 13 residues.

V gene TRBV11-2 combines with J gene TRBJ1-1, with a weak D call TRBD1 (6 bases). Germline CDR1 reads SGHAT; CDR2 reads FQNNGV. The CDR3 is made up of 12 amino acids. V dropped 3 bases and J dropped 7 bases, with 9 bases sitting between them. The CDR3 sequence is CASSFGTIEAFF. In nucleotides, the CDR3 is TGTGCCAGCAGCTTTGGGACAATTGAAGCTTTCTTT.

The chain employs TRBV6-2 or TRBV6-3 and TRBJ2-3, with a possible D match to TRBD1 (5 bases). Trimming stripped 0 bases from V and 0 bases from J, with 10 bases between. This CDR3 comprises 16 residues. The germline V gene has CDR1 MNHEY and CDR2 SVGEGT. For the CDR3, the DNA is TGTGCCAGCAGTTACTCTCGGACAACTAGCACAGATACGCAGTATTTT. It is translated as CASSYSRTTSTDTQYF.

V usage is TRBV10-3 and J usage is TRBJ2-1, with D perhaps TRBD1 (6 bases). Between the trimmed V and J ends, which lost 7 bases and 4 bases, there was a span of 17 bases. This CDR3 is 15 amino acids long. CDR1 is ENHRY, CDR2 SYGVKD, per germline. The CDR3 loop reads CAINTDRRGYNEQFF. CDR3 nucleotide sequence: TGTGCCATCAACACGGACAGACGAGGATACAATGAGCAGTTCTTC.

The chain uses TRBV15 and TRBJ2-7; 11 bases match TRBD2. The length of the CDR3 is 15 residues. In germline, CDR1 is LNHNV, CDR2 YYDKDF (reference sequence). V lost 0 bases and J lost 6; bases outside the gene matches: 4. CDR3 DNA sequence: TGTGCCACCAGCAGAGATCTTCTAGCGGGGGGCGAGCAGTACGTC. Translation: CATSRDLLAGGEQYV.

The rearrangement links TRBV15 to TRBJ1-1, with 7 bases lining up with TRBD1. CDR3 length: 14 residues. Trimming took 0 bases from V and 5 from J; bases not matched to a gene: 3. The germline V gene encodes CDR1 LNHNV and CDR2 YYDKDF (reference sequence). The CDR3 nucleotides are TGTGCCACCAGCAGAGACAGGGGGAGGACTGAAGCTTTCTTT. This encodes CATSRDRGRTEAFF.

This clone was found once. The V call is TRBV29-1, the J call TRBJ1-2; 12 positions match TRBD1. CDR1 and CDR2 (germline): SQVTM, ANQGSEA. V was pared by 5 bases and J by 3 bases, with 7 bases of the junction left unmatched. CDR3 length equals 15 residues. The CDR3 sequence is CSVRGTGGPYYGYTF. CDR3 sequence (DNA): TGCAGCGTTCGTGGGACAGGGGGCCCTTACTATGGCTACACCTTC.

In its sample, this clone was seen once. This chain joins TRBV5-1 and TRBJ2-2; 9 bases line up with TRBD1. The trim removed 0 bases at V and 3 bases at J, leaving 3 bases unmatched. The CDR3 runs 16 residues. Germline CDR1 is SGHRS and CDR2 is YFSETQ. The CDR3 DNA reads TGCGCCAGCAGCTTGGACAGGGGGCGCGACACCGGGGAGCTGTTTTTT. Amino acid sequence: CASSLDRGRDTGELFF.

This clone showed up just a few times. This chain joins TRBV10-1 and TRBJ2-7, with D hard to call. From germline, CDR1 is WNHNN and CDR2 SYGVQD (reference sequence). The CDR3 spans 14 residues. Trimming pared 4 bases from V and 6 bases from J, leaving 16 bases between. The CDR3: CASSAGGQRAEQYF. CDR3 nucleotide sequence: TGCGCCAGCAGTGCCGGCGGTCAGCGTGCCGAGCAGTACTTC.

The rearrangement joins TRBV6-6 to TRBJ1-1; D is undetermined. Trimming took off 6 bases at V and 1 base at J, with 9 bases between the two ends. Germline CDR1 MNHNY, CDR2 SVGAGI (reference sequence). There are 13 residues in the CDR3. The CDR3 DNA sequence: TGTGCCAGCAGAATCACAGAGAACACTGAAGCTTTCTTT. Translated, it gives CASRITENTEAFF.

This chain connects TRBV4-1 to TRBJ2-3, with D uncertain. Germline-derived CDR1 and CDR2 are MGHRA and YSYEKL. V was trimmed by 4 bases and J by 6 bases, leaving 14 bases between them. CDR3 length: 14 residues. The CDR3 DNA reads TGCGCCAGCAGCCCCCTCCCGGAGATCGATACGCAGTATTTT. Its protein is CASSPLPEIDTQYF.

The rearrangement links TRBV28 to TRBJ1-3; D unresolved. Trimming took 4 bases from V and 4 from J, leaving 5 bases between them. The CDR3 runs 12 residues. The V gene's germline CDR1 is MDHEN and CDR2 SYDVKM. This chain's CDR3 is CASSSGGNTIYF. As DNA, the CDR3 is TGTGCCAGCAGTTCCGGGGGAAACACCATATATTTT. The complete variable domain, with remaining parts taken from reference TRBV28 and TRBJ1-3, reads DVKVTQSSRYLVKRTGEKVFLECVQDMDHENMFWYRQDPGLGLRLIYFSYDVKMKEKGDIPEGYSVSREKKERFSLILESASTNQTSMYLCASSSGGNTIYFGEGSWLTVV.